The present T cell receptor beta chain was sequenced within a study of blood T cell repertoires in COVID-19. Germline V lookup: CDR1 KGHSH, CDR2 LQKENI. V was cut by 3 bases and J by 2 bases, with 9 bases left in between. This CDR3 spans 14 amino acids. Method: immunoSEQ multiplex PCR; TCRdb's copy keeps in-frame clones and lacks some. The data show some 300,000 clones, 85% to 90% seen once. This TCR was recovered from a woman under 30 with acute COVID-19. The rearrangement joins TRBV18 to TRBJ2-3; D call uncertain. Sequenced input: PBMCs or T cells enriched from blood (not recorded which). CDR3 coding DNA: TGTGCCAGCTCACCTCAGACTTACACAGATACGCAGTATTTT. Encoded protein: CASSPQTYTDTQYF.